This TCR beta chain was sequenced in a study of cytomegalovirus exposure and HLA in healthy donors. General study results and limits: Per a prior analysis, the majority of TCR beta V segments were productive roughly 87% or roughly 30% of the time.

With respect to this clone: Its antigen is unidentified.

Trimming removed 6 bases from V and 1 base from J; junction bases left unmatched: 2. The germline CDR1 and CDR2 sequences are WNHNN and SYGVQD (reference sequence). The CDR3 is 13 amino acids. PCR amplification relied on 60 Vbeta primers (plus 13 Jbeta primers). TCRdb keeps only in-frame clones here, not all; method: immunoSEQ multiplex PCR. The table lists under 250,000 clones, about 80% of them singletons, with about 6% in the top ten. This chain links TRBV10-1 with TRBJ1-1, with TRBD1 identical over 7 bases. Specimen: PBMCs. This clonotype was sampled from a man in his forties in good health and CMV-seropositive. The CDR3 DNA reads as TGCGCCAGCAGAGGGGGCCCGAACACTGAAGCTTTCTTT. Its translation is CASRGGPNTEAFF.